This T cell receptor beta chain was captured by sequencing in a study of blood T cell repertoires in COVID-19. Background on the study: Sample material is recorded as cDNA or gDNA derived from T cells, B-cell-depleted T cells, or PBMCs.

Sequenced by immunoSEQ multiplex PCR; TCRdb stores in-frame clones only, minus some. The profile covers fewer than 350,000 clones, with around 90% appearing a single time and 2.3% taken by the ten largest. The CDR3 is made up of 16 amino acids. V lost 4 bases and J lost 8; bases outside the gene matches: 9. CDR1 MDHEN and CDR2 SYDVKM come from the germline V gene. The sequence derives from a woman aged 40 to 50 with acute COVID-19. Sequences were obtained from PBMCs or T cells enriched from blood (not recorded which). V and J are TRBV28 and TRBJ2-3; 13 bases map to TRBD2. The CDR3 DNA reads TGTGCCAGCAGTTCCCGGACTAGCGGGAGTGTTCGTACGCAGTATTTT. Translated: CASSSRTSGSVRTQYF.